This T cell receptor (beta chain) was captured by sequencing in a study of T cells in Graves' hyperthyroidism and ophthalmopathy. V gave up 1 base and J gave up 9 bases, with 15 bases separating them. Germline V gene data show CDR1 as SNHLY and CDR2 as FYNNEI. The length of the CDR3 is 14 residues. This clonotype was counted between two and nine times. Its antigen is currently unknown. Overall study results and limits: Most thyroid clonotypes that were expanded above 0.001 also turned up in blood.

From RNA transcripts, TCR beta CDR3 regions were amplified. The TCR CDR3 first-round RT-PCR relied on the HTBI primer set. Via MiXCR, TCRdb re-called the multiplex PCR reads, giving one row per CDR3 protein. The sample consists of about 210,000 distinct CDR3 sequences, under 20% of them appearing once. The receptor comes from a man aged 45-60 years with Graves' hyperthyroidism. The sequencing input was blood. This chain joins TRBV2 and TRBJ1-2; a weak D match, TRBD1 (5 bases). CDR3 bases: TGTGCCAGCAGTGAAGGCGCTCCTGGGACTCGCTACACCTTC. It yields the protein CASSEGAPGTRYTF.